This T cell receptor (beta chain) was captured by sequencing in a study of blood T cell repertoires in COVID-19. Study as a whole: Collection of acute and convalescent COVID-19 samples took place in the United States, Italy and Spain. PBMCs, B-cell-depleted T cells, or T cells were the source of the cDNA or gDNA that made up the material.

In the study's own analysis: Estimated nucleated cell counts came from reference gene primer amplification. Method: immunoSEQ multiplex PCR; TCRdb's copy keeps in-frame clones and lacks some. D and trimming come from the DNA, and the V and J calls and clone size come from that table. The data contain tens of thousands of clones, around 81% of them seen just once; the ten biggest clones take up around 27%. Between the trimmed V and J ends, which lost 4 bases and 4 bases, there was a span of 15 bases. CDR1 and CDR2 (germline): SGHRS, YFSETQ. The CDR3 runs 15 residues. This clone was seen just once. The receptor's source is a human donor in a cohort sampled during active COVID-19. Sequencing was done on a sample of peripheral blood. The genes are TRBV5-1 and TRBJ2-1; D is possibly TRBD2 (5 bases). The CDR3 DNA reads as TGCGCCAGCAGCCGGGGAGAGGAGGCGTACAATGAGCAGTTCTTC. Translating gives CASSRGEEAYNEQFF. The full variable domain, its missing parts supplied by reference TRBV5-1 and TRBJ2-1, is KAGVTQTPRYLIKTRGQQVTLSCSPISGHRSVSWYQQTPGQGLQFLFEYFSETQRNKGNFPGRFSGRQFSNSRSEMNVSTLELGDSALYLCASSRGEEAYNEQFFGPGTRLTVL.